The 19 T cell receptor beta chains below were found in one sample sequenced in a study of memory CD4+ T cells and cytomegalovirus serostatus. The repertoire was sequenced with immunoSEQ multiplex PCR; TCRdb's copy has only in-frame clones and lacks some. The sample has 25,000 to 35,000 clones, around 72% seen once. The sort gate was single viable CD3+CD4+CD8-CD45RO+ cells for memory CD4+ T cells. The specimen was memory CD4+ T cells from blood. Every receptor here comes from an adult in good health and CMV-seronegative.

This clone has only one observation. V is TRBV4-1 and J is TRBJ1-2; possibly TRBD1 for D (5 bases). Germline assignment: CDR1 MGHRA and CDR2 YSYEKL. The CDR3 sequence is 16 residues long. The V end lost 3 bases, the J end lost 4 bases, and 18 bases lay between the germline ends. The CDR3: CASSQAVQGAVYGYTF. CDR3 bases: TGCGCCAGCAGCCAGGCCGTTCAGGGAGCCGTCTATGGCTACACCTTC.

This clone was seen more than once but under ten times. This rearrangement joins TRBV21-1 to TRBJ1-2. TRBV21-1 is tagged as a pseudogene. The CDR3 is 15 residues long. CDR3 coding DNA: TGTGCCAGCAGCAAAGTGTCAGGGAGCAACTATGGCTACACCTTC. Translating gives CASSKVSGSNYGYTF.

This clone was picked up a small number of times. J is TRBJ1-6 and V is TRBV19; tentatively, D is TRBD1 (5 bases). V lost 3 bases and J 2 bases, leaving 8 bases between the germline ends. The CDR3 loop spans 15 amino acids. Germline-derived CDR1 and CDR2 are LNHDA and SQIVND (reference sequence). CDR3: CASSILGPYNSPLHF. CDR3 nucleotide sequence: TGTGCCAGTAGTATCCTGGGACCCTATAATTCACCCCTCCACTTT.

CDR3 in amino acids: CASSSIGQGAPLHF. In DNA form, the CDR3 reads TGTGCCAGCAGCTCGATTGGGCAAGGCGCACCCCTCCACTTT. The V gene is TRBV5-6, the J gene TRBJ1-6, with D hard to call. The CDR3 loop spans 14 amino acids. CDR1 SGHDT and CDR2 YYEEEE come from the germline V gene. Trimming took 3 bases from V and 11 from J, leaving 15 bases between them.

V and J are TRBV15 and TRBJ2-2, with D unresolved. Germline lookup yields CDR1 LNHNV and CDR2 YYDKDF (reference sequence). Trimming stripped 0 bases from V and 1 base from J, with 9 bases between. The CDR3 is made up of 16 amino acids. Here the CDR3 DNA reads TGTGCCACCAGCAGAGATAGAGCCAGGAACACCGGGGAGCTGTTTTTT. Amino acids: CATSRDRARNTGELFF.

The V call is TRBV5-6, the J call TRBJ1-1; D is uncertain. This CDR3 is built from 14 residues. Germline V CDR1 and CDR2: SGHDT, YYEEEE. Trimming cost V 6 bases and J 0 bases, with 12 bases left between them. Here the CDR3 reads CASTVAGLNTEAFF. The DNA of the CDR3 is TGTGCCAGCACCGTCGCGGGTCTGAACACTGAAGCTTTCTTT.

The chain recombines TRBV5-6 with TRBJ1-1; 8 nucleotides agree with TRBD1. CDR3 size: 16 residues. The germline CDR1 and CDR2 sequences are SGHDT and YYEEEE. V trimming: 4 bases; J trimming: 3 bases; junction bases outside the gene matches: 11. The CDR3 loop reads CASSPGQGVYHTEAFF. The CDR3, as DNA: TGTGCCAGCAGCCCCGGACAGGGAGTGTACCACACTGAAGCTTTCTTT. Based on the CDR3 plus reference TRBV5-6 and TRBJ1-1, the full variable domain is DAGVTQSPTHLIKTRGQQVTLRCSPKSGHDTVSWYQQALGQGPQFIFQYYEEEERQRGNFPDRFSGHQFPNYSSELNVNALLLGDSALYLCASSPGQGVYHTEAFFGQGTRLTVV.

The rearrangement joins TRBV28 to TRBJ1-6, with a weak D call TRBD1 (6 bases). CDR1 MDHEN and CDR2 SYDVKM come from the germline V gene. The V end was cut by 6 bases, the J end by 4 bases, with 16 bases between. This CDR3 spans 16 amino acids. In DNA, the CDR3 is TGTGCCAGCAGCCTACCGTGGGGGGCGTATAATTCACCCCTCCACTTT. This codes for CASSLPWGAYNSPLHF.

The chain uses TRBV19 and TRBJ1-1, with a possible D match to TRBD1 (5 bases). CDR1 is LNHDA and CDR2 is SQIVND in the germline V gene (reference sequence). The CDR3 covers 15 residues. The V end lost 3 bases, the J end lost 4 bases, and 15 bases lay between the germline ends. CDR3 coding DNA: TGTGCCAGTAGTATGGGCGGGGCGCGTACCACTGAAGCTTTCTTT. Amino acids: CASSMGGARTTEAFF.

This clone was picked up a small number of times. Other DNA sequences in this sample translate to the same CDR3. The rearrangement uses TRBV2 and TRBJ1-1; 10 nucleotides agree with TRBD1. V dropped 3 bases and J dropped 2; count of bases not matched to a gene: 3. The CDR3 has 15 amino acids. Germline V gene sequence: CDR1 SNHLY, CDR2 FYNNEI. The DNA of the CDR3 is TGTGCCAGCAGTGAGTGGGACAGGGGTAACACTGAAGCTTTCTTT. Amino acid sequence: CASSEWDRGNTEAFF.

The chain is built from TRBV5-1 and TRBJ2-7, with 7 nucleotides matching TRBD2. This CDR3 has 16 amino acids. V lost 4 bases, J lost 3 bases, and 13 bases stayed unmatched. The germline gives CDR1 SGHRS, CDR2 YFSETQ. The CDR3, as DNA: TGCGCCAGCAGCACAAGCGGGGAGGCGGCCTTCTACGAGCAGTACTTC. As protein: CASSTSGEAAFYEQYF.

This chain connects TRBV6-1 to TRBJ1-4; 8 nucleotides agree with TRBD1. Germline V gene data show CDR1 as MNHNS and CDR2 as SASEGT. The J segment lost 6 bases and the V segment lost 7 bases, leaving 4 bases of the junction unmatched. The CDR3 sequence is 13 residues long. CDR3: CASNQDRDEKLFF. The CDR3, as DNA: TGTGCCAGCAACCAGGACAGGGATGAAAAACTGTTTTTT.

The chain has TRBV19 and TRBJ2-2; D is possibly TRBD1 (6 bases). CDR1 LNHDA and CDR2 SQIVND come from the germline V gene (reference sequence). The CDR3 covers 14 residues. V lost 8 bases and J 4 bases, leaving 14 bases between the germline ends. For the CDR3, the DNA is TGTGCCAGTGAGGCAGGGGCGGGCACCGGGGAGCTGTTTTTT. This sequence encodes CASEAGAGTGELFF. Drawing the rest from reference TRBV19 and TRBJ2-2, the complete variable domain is DGGITQSPKYLFRKEGQNVTLSCEQNLNHDAMYWYRQDPGQGLRLIYYSQIVNDFQKGDIAEGYSVSREKKESFPLTVTSAQKNPTAFYLCASEAGAGTGELFFGEGSRLTVL.

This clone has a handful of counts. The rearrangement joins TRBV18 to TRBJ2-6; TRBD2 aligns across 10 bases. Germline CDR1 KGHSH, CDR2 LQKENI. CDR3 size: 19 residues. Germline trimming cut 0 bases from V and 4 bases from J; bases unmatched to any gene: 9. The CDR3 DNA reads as TGTGCCAGCTCACCACCCCTAGCGGGGGCGCGTCCGGGGGCCAACGTCCTGACTTTC. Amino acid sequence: CASSPPLAGARPGANVLTF.

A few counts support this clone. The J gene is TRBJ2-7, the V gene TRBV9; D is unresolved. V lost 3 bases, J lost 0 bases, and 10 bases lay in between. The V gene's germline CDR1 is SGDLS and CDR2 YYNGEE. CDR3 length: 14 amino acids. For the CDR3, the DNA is TGTGCCAGCAGCGACGGAGATTTCTCCTACGAGCAGTACTTC. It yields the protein CASSDGDFSYEQYF.

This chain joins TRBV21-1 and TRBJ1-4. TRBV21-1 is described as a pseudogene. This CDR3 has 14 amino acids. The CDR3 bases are TGTGCCAGCAGCAAAGAGGCACCTAATGAAAAACTGTTTTTT. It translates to CASSKEAPNEKLFF.

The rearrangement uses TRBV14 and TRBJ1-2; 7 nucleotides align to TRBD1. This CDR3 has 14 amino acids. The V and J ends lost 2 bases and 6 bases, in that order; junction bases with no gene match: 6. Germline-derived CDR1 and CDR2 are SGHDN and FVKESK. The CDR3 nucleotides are TGTGCCAGCAGCCAAACCACGACAGGGCATGGCTACACCTTC. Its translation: CASSQTTTGHGYTF.

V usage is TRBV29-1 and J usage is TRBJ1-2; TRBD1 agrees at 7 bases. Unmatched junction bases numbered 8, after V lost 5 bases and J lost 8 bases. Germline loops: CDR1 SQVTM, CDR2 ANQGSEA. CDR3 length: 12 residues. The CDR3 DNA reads TGCAGCGTTCTAAGAGGGGGCGAGGGCTACACCTTC. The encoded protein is CSVLRGGEGYTF.

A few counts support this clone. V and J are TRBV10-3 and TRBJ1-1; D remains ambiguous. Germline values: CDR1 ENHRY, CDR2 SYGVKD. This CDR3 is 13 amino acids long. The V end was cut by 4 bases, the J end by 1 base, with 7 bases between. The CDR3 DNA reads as TGTGCCATCAGTGGAAGAGAGAACACTGAAGCTTTCTTT. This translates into CAISGRENTEAFF.